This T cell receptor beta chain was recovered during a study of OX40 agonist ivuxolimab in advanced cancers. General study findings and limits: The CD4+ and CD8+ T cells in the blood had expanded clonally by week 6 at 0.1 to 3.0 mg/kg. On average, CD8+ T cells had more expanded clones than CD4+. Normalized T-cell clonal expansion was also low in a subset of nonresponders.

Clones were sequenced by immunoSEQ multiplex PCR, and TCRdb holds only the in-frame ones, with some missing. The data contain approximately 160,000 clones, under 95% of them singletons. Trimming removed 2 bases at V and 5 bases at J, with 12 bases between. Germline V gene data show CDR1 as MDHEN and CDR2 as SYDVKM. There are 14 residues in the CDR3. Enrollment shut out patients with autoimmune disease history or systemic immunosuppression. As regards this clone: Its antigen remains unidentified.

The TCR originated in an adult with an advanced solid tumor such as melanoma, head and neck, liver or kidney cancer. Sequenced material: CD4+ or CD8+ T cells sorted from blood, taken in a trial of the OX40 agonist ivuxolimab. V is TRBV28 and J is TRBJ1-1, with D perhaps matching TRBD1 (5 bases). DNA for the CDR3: TGTGCCAGCAGTTTAGGGGGGACTGGAACTGAAGCTTTCTTT. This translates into CASSLGGTGTEAFF. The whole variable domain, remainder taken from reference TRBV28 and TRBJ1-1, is DVKVTQSSRYLVKRTGEKVFLECVQDMDHENMFWYRQDPGLGLRLIYFSYDVKMKEKGDIPEGYSVSREKKERFSLILESASTNQTSMYLCASSLGGTGTEAFFGQGTRLTVV.